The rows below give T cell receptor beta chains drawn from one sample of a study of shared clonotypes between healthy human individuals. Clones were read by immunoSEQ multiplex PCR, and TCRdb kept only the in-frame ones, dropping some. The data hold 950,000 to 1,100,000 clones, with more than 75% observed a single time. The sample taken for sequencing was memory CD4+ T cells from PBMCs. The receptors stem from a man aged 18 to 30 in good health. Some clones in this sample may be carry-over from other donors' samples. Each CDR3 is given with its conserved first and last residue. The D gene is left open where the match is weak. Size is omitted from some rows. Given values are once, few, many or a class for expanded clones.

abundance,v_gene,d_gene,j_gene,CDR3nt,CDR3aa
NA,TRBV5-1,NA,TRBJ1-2,TGCGCCAGCAGCTTAGAGGGGCTGGACTATGGCTACACCTTC,CASSLEGLDYGYTF
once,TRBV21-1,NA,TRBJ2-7,TGTGCCAGCAGCAAAGATACTCCGGGGGTCACCTACGAGCAGTACTTC,CASSKDTPGVTYEQYF
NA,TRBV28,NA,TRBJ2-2,TGTGCCTCAAAGCGCGGGGAGCTGTTTTTT,CASKRGELFF
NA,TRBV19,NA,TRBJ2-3,TGTGCCAGTACGGGGTCTAGCACAGATACGCAGTATTTT,CASTGSSTDTQYF
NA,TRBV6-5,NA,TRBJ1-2,TGTGCCAGCAGGCGACCGCCGTCTGAATATGGCTACACCTTC,CASRRPPSEYGYTF
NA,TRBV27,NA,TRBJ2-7,TGTGCCAGCAGTCTCACTAGCTCACTCAAGTACGAGCAGTACTTC,CASSLTSSLKYEQYF
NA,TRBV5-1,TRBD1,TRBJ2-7,TGCGCCAGCAGCTACCTTGGACAGGGGGCATACGAGCAGTACTTC,CASSYLGQGAYEQYF
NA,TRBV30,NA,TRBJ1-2,TGTGCCTGGAGTAGTTTTTCCTTACAGGGACCCTATGGCTACACCTTC,CAWSSFSLQGPYGYTF
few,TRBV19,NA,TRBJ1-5,TGTGCCAGTAGTATATATCATGGTCAGCCCCAGCATTTT,CASSIYHGQPQHF
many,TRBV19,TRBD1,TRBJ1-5,TGTGCCAGTAGTATAAGGACAGGGGCGAGCAATCAGCCCCAGCATTTT,CASSIRTGASNQPQHF
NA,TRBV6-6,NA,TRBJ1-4,TGTGCCAGCAGTTATCAGGGCCCTAATGAAAAACTGTTTTTT,CASSYQGPNEKLFF
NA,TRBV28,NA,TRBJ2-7,TGTGCCAGCTCCACCGGGTCCTACGAGCAGTACTTC,CASSTGSYEQYF
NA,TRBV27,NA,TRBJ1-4,TGTGCCAGCAGTTTGAACAGGCAGGGTACAGAAAAACTGTTTTTT,CASSLNRQGTEKLFF
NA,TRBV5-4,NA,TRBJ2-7,TGTGCCAGCAGCCCCGTTGGGGGCCGCTCCTACGAGCAGTACTTC,CASSPVGGRSYEQYF
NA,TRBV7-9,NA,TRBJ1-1,TGTGCCAGCAGCCCAGCTACCCGCAGCGAAGCTTTCTTT,CASSPATRSEAFF
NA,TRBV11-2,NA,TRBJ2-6,TGTGCCAGTCGGGGCATACGACGCTCTGGGGCCAACGTCCTGACTTTC,CASRGIRRSGANVLTF
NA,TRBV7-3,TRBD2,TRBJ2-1,TGTGCCAGCAGCTTAACGCTAGCGGGAGTTGTCGGTGAGCAGTTCTTC,CASSLTLAGVVGEQFF
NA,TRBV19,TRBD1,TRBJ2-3,TGTGCCAGTAGTGGGACAGGTGCCAACACAGATACGCAGTATTTT,CASSGTGANTDTQYF
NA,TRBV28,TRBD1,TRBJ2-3,TGTGCCACCATTACAGGGGGTTATACAGATACGCAGTATTTT,CATITGGYTDTQYF
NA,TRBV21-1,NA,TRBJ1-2,TGTGCCAGCAGCCCCCGCCGGCGATACGGAGTAGGCTTACACTATGGCTACACCTTC,CASSPRRRYGVGLHYGYTF
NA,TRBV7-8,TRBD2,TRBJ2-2,TGTGCCAGCAGCTCCCTAGCGGGAGGTGACACCGGGGAGCTGTTTTTT,CASSSLAGGDTGELFF
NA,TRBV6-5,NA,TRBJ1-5,TGTGCCAGCAGTTTCTTTTCCGGGAGTCAGCCCCAGCATTTT,CASSFFSGSQPQHF
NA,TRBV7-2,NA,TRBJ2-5,TGTGCCAGCAGCTTCGCCCCCCAAGAGACCCAGTACTTC,CASSFAPQETQYF
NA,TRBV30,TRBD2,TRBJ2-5,TGTGCCTGGACCGGGACTAGAACGGAGACCCAGTACTTC,CAWTGTRTETQYF
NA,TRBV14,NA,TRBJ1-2,TGTGCCAGCAGCCCGGTGAGGGGGGGCGGTAACTATGGCTACACCTTC,CASSPVRGGGNYGYTF
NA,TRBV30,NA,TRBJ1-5,TGTGCCTGGACCGGAGGGGGTAGGGGTCAGCCCCAGCATTTT,CAWTGGGRGQPQHF
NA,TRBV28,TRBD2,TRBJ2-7,TGTGCCAGCATTTTTAGCACTACGGGACTAGCGGGCGAGCAGTACTTC,CASIFSTTGLAGEQYF
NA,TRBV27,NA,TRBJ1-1,TGTGCCAGCAGTTTAAACTCCCTAAACACTGAAGCTTTCTTT,CASSLNSLNTEAFF
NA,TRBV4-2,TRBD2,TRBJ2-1,TGTGCCAGCAGCCGAGGACTAGCGGGAGACAATGAGCAGTTCTTC,CASSRGLAGDNEQFF
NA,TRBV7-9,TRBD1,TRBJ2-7,TGTGCCAGCAGCACCTCGACAGGGAACCGTTACGAGCAGTACTTC,CASSTSTGNRYEQYF
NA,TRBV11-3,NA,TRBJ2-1,TGTGCCAGCAGCCCGAGAGACGCTGCCTACAATGAGCAGTTCTTC,CASSPRDAAYNEQFF
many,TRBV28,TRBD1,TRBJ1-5,TGTGCCAGCAGACACCCCCCGGGACAGGGGGTTTCCAATCAGCCCCAGCATTTT,CASRHPPGQGVSNQPQHF
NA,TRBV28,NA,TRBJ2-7,TGTGCCAGCAGTTTTGACTATGTCAGGGTATCCTACGAGCAGTACTTC,CASSFDYVRVSYEQYF
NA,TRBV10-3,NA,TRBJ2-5,TGTGCCATCAGGGGTCATAATCTAGTGGAGACCCAGTACTTC,CAIRGHNLVETQYF
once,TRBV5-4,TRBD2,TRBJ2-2,TGTGCCAGCAGCCCGGGGACTAGCCGAACCGGGGAGCTGTTTTTT,CASSPGTSRTGELFF
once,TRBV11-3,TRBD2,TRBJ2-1,TGTGCCAGCAGCCCAGGGACTAGTGCCCCTCTAGTCTTC,CASSPGTSAPLVF
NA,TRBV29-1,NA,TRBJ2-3,TGCAGCGCAAGAGCATCTAGCACAGATACGCAGTATTTT,CSARASSTDTQYF
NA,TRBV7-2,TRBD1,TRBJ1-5,TGTGCCAGCAGCAAGACAGGGCAGAGGCACAATCAGCCCCAGCATTTT,CASSKTGQRHNQPQHF
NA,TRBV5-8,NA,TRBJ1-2,TGTGCCAGCAGCTTGGCCGTCGGACCCATCCTCTTC,CASSLAVGPILF
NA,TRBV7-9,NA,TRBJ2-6,TGTGCCAGCAGCTTTCGGTCGGGTTCTGGGGCCAACGTCCTGACTTTC,CASSFRSGSGANVLTF
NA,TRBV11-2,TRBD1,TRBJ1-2,TGTGCCAGCAGCCAGACAGGGATGTTAGACTACACCTTC,CASSQTGMLDYTF
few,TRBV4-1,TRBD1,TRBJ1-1,TGCGCCAGCAGCCAAGAACCGGGACAGGGTTGGACTGAAGCTTTCTTT,CASSQEPGQGWTEAFF
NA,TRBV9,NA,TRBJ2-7,TGTGCCAGCAGCGTTAGCGGCATCCCCTACGAGCAGTACTTC,CASSVSGIPYEQYF
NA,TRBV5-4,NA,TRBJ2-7,TGTGCCAGCAGCTTGGACCGTTACGAGCAGTACTTC,CASSLDRYEQYF
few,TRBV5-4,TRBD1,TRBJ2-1,TGTGCCAGCAGTCGGGGACAGGGAACCCCCTACAATGAGCAGTTCTTC,CASSRGQGTPYNEQFF
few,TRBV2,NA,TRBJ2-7,TGTGCCAGCAGTACCAGCCGGGCCGTACGGTCCGAGCAGTACTTC,CASSTSRAVRSEQYF
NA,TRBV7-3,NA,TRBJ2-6,TGTGCCAGCAGCTTAAAGTCTCAGAACTCTGGGGCCAACGTCCTGACTTTC,CASSLKSQNSGANVLTF
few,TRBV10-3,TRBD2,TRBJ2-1,TGTGCCTCCCAGAACGCACTAGCGTCTGGCGATGAGCAGTTCTTC,CASQNALASGDEQFF
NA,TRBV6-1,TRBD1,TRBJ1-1,TGTGCCAGCATCCTCACACAGGGGGCGAGTACTGAAGCTTTCTTT,CASILTQGASTEAFF
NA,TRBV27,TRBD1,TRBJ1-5,TGTGCCAGCAGTCAGGGCAACAGGGGGATCTGGAATCAGCCTCAGCATTTT,CASSQGNRGIWNQPQHF
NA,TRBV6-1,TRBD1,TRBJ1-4,TGTGCCAGCAGTACCGGGACAGCCCAAAAACTGTTTTTT,CASSTGTAQKLFF
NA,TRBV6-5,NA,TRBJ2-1,TGTGCCAGCAGCAACGGGTTTGTGACCTACAATGAGCAGTTCTTC,CASSNGFVTYNEQFF
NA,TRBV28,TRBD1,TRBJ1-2,TGTGCCAGCAGGCGCCCGGGACAGACTAACTATGGCTACACCTTC,CASRRPGQTNYGYTF
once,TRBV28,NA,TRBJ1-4,TGTGCCAGCAGTTCACCAAACTCACGTGAAAAACTGTTTTTT,CASSSPNSREKLFF
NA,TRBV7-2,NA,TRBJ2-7,TGTGCCAGCAGCCTGCGGACAGCTAGCTACGAGCAGTACTTC,CASSLRTASYEQYF
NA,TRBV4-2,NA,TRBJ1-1,TGTGCCAGCAGCCAAGATCGTGCGGCGAACACTGAAGCTTTCTTT,CASSQDRAANTEAFF
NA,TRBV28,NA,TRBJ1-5,TGTGCCAGCAGTTCCCCCCCCGGTCAGCCCCAGCATTTT,CASSSPPGQPQHF